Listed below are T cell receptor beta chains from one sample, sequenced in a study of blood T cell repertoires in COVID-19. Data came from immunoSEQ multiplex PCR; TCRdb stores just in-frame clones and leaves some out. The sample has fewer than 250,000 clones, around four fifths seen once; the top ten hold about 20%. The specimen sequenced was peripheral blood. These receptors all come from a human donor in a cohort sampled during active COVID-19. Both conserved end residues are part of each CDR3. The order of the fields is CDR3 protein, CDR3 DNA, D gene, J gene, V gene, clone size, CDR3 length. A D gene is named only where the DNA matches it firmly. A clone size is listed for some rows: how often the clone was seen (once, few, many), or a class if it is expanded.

CDR3aa: CASSAGKQRIFNEQFF
CDR3nt: TGTGCCAGCAGTGCCGGAAAACAGCGGATCTTCAATGAGCAGTTCTTC
d_gene: -
j_gene: TRBJ2-1
v_gene: TRBV25-1
abundance: -
len: 16

CDR3aa: CASSLQGRSAEAFF
CDR3nt: TGTGCCAGCAGCTTGCAGGGGCGGTCGGCTGAAGCTTTCTTT
d_gene: -
j_gene: TRBJ1-1
v_gene: TRBV5-4
abundance: -
len: 14

CDR3aa: CASSLTDRVWETQYF
CDR3nt: TGCGCCAGCAGCTTGACCGACAGGGTTTGGGAGACCCAGTACTTC
d_gene: TRBD1
j_gene: TRBJ2-5
v_gene: TRBV5-1
abundance: once
len: 15

CDR3aa: CASSQAGLAGGSSYNEQFF
CDR3nt: TGTGCCAGCAGTCAGGCGGGACTAGCGGGGGGAAGCTCCTACAATGAGCAGTTCTTC
d_gene: TRBD2
j_gene: TRBJ2-1
v_gene: TRBV5-5
abundance: -
len: 19

CDR3aa: CASFEGSLAGNTIYF
CDR3nt: TGTGCCAGCTTTGAGGGCTCGCTCGCTGGAAACACCATATATTTT
d_gene: -
j_gene: TRBJ1-3
v_gene: TRBV28
abundance: -
len: 15

CDR3aa: CASSGAGRSVFF
CDR3nt: TGTGCCAGCTCCGGGGCGGGGCGAAGTGTGTTCTTT
d_gene: -
j_gene: TRBJ1-1
v_gene: TRBV6-5
abundance: -
len: 12

CDR3aa: CASSLRGTGESNQPQHF
CDR3nt: TGTGCCAGCAGCTTAAGGGGGACAGGCGAAAGCAATCAGCCCCAGCATTTT
d_gene: TRBD1
j_gene: TRBJ1-5
v_gene: TRBV7-8
abundance: once
len: 17

CDR3aa: CASSVASGTGYPDEQFF
CDR3nt: TGTGCCAGCAGCGTAGCTTCCGGGACAGGGTACCCTGATGAGCAGTTCTTC
d_gene: TRBD1
j_gene: TRBJ2-1
v_gene: TRBV9
abundance: once
len: 17

CDR3aa: CASSLVRTGGTQYF
CDR3nt: TGTGCCAGCAGCTTGGTTAGGACTGGAGGGACCCAGTACTTC
d_gene: -
j_gene: TRBJ2-5
v_gene: TRBV5-5
abundance: -
len: 14

CDR3aa: CASTPEPSTDTQYF
CDR3nt: TGTGCCAGTACACCGGAGCCTAGCACAGATACGCAGTATTTT
d_gene: -
j_gene: TRBJ2-3
v_gene: TRBV6-5
abundance: -
len: 14

CDR3aa: CASSSGGANYGYTF
CDR3nt: TGTGCCAGCAGCTCTGGAGGGGCCAACTATGGCTACACCTTC
d_gene: -
j_gene: TRBJ1-2
v_gene: TRBV7-9
abundance: -
len: 14

CDR3aa: CSVTTQGAMNGYTF
CDR3nt: TGCAGCGTTACAACACAGGGGGCAATGAATGGCTACACCTTC
d_gene: TRBD1
j_gene: TRBJ1-2
v_gene: TRBV29-1
abundance: -
len: 14

CDR3aa: CAISRDRLSNYGYTF
CDR3nt: TGTGCCATCAGTAGGGACAGGCTATCTAACTATGGCTACACCTTC
d_gene: TRBD1
j_gene: TRBJ1-2
v_gene: TRBV10-3
abundance: -
len: 15

CDR3aa: CASSRLAGGLYNEQFF
CDR3nt: TGTGCCAGCTCTAGACTAGCGGGGGGCCTATACAATGAGCAGTTCTTC
d_gene: TRBD2
j_gene: TRBJ2-1
v_gene: TRBV2
abundance: -
len: 16

CDR3aa: CASSRAGGTDTQYF
CDR3nt: TGTGCCAGCAGTCGAGCGGGGGGCACAGATACGCAGTATTTT
d_gene: TRBD2
j_gene: TRBJ2-3
v_gene: TRBV6-2/TRBV6-3
abundance: few
len: 14

CDR3aa: CASRNPGDTQYF
CDR3nt: TGCGCCAGCAGAAACCCGGGGGATACGCAGTATTTT
d_gene: -
j_gene: TRBJ2-3
v_gene: TRBV5-1
abundance: -
len: 12

CDR3aa: CASSPPLGQPGSNQPQHF
CDR3nt: TGTGCCAGCTCACCACCTTTAGGTCAGCCAGGTAGCAATCAGCCCCAGCATTTT
d_gene: -
j_gene: TRBJ1-5
v_gene: TRBV18
abundance: few
len: 18

CDR3aa: CASSMEGAKYQETQYF
CDR3nt: TGTGCCAGCAGCATGGAGGGGGCGAAGTACCAAGAGACCCAGTACTTC
d_gene: -
j_gene: TRBJ2-5
v_gene: TRBV21-1
abundance: -
len: 16

CDR3aa: CASSRGLGEKLFF
CDR3nt: TGTGCCAGCAGTAGGGGGCTTGGAGAAAAACTGTTTTTT
d_gene: TRBD1
j_gene: TRBJ1-4
v_gene: TRBV14
abundance: -
len: 13

CDR3aa: CASSIGQVSNQPQHF
CDR3nt: TGTGCCAGTAGTATCGGACAGGTTAGCAATCAGCCCCAGCATTTT
d_gene: TRBD1
j_gene: TRBJ1-5
v_gene: TRBV19
abundance: once
len: 15

CDR3aa: CASSLVGDKETQYF
CDR3nt: TGTGCCAGCAGCTTAGTTGGGGACAAGGAGACCCAGTACTTC
d_gene: -
j_gene: TRBJ2-5
v_gene: TRBV7-2
abundance: -
len: 14

CDR3aa: CAWSVLGRTGGYTF
CDR3nt: TGTGCCTGGAGTGTACTCGGTAGAACGGGAGGCTACACCTTC
d_gene: -
j_gene: TRBJ1-2
v_gene: TRBV30
abundance: -
len: 14

CDR3aa: CASSSFGGEQFF
CDR3nt: TGTGCCAGCAGCTCCTTTGGGGGGGAGCAGTTCTTC
d_gene: -
j_gene: TRBJ2-1
v_gene: TRBV2
abundance: -
len: 12

CDR3aa: CASSELAGGGDTQYF
CDR3nt: TGTGCCAGCAGTGAACTAGCGGGGGGAGGAGATACGCAGTATTTT
d_gene: TRBD2
j_gene: TRBJ2-3
v_gene: TRBV2
abundance: -
len: 15

CDR3aa: CASGPRGGETQYF
CDR3nt: TGTGCTAGTGGTCCGCGGGGGGGAGAGACCCAGTACTTC
d_gene: TRBD2
j_gene: TRBJ2-5
v_gene: TRBV12-5
abundance: -
len: 13

CDR3aa: CASSLTGNQETQYF
CDR3nt: TGCGCCAGCAGCTTGACTGGTAACCAAGAGACCCAGTACTTC
d_gene: -
j_gene: TRBJ2-5
v_gene: TRBV5-1
abundance: -
len: 14

CDR3aa: CASSRGQVEAGNTIYF
CDR3nt: TGCGCCAGCAGCAGGGGACAGGTGGAGGCTGGAAACACCATATATTTT
d_gene: TRBD1
j_gene: TRBJ1-3
v_gene: TRBV5-1
abundance: -
len: 16

CDR3aa: CASSPVMETQYF
CDR3nt: TGTGCCAGCAGCCCCGTTATGGAGACCCAGTACTTC
d_gene: -
j_gene: TRBJ2-5
v_gene: TRBV7-9
abundance: -
len: 12

CDR3aa: CAISGERPNYGYTF
CDR3nt: TGTGCCATCAGTGGGGAGCGCCCCAACTATGGCTACACCTTC
d_gene: -
j_gene: TRBJ1-2
v_gene: TRBV10-3
abundance: -
len: 14

CDR3aa: CASNGGSLYNEQFF
CDR3nt: TGTGCCAGCAACGGCGGGAGCCTCTACAATGAGCAGTTCTTC
d_gene: TRBD2
j_gene: TRBJ2-1
v_gene: TRBV27
abundance: -
len: 14

CDR3aa: CSASRVDGYTF
CDR3nt: TGCAGTGCTAGTAGAGTAGATGGCTACACCTTC
d_gene: -
j_gene: TRBJ1-2
v_gene: TRBV20-1
abundance: -
len: 11

CDR3aa: CASGYSMNTEAFF
CDR3nt: TGTGCCAGCGGGTACAGTATGAACACTGAAGCTTTCTTT
d_gene: -
j_gene: TRBJ1-1
v_gene: TRBV6-5
abundance: -
len: 13

CDR3aa: CASRPKTGIQETQYF
CDR3nt: TGTGCCAGCAGGCCTAAAACAGGGATCCAAGAGACCCAGTACTTC
d_gene: -
j_gene: TRBJ2-5
v_gene: TRBV2
abundance: -
len: 15

CDR3aa: CASSIYAGEGQPQHF
CDR3nt: TGTGCCAGTAGTATATACGCAGGGGAAGGTCAGCCCCAGCATTTT
d_gene: -
j_gene: TRBJ1-5
v_gene: TRBV19
abundance: -
len: 15

CDR3aa: CASSVAGGSSGNTIYF
CDR3nt: TGTGCCAGCAGCGTAGCGGGGGGAAGCTCTGGAAACACCATATATTTT
d_gene: -
j_gene: TRBJ1-3
v_gene: TRBV9
abundance: -
len: 16

CDR3aa: CSVGRDTGELFF
CDR3nt: TGCAGCGTTGGCCGGGACACTGGGGAGCTGTTTTTT
d_gene: -
j_gene: TRBJ2-2
v_gene: TRBV29-1
abundance: few
len: 12

CDR3aa: CASSSPKGKNSPLHF
CDR3nt: TGTGCCAGCAGTAGTCCTAAGGGGAAGAATTCACCCCTCCACTTT
d_gene: -
j_gene: TRBJ1-6
v_gene: TRBV21-1
abundance: -
len: 15

CDR3aa: CASSTVEKLFF
CDR3nt: TGTGCCAGCAGTACGGTTGAAAAACTGTTTTTT
d_gene: -
j_gene: TRBJ1-4
v_gene: TRBV28
abundance: -
len: 11

CDR3aa: CASSLNTGELFF
CDR3nt: TGTGCCAGCTCTCTAAACACCGGGGAGCTGTTTTTT
d_gene: -
j_gene: TRBJ2-2
v_gene: TRBV18
abundance: -
len: 12

CDR3aa: CASTLAGGRYGYTF
CDR3nt: TGTGCCAGCACCCTAGCGGGGGGACGCTATGGCTACACCTTC
d_gene: -
j_gene: TRBJ1-2
v_gene: TRBV13
abundance: -
len: 14

CDR3aa: CASSSRPGTGFTLGNTIYF
CDR3nt: TGTGCCAGCAGCTCTCGTCCCGGGACAGGGTTTACTCTAGGAAACACCATATATTTT
d_gene: TRBD1
j_gene: TRBJ1-3
v_gene: TRBV7-2
abundance: -
len: 19

CDR3aa: CASTSRGFHYGYTF
CDR3nt: TGTGCCAGCACCTCACGGGGATTTCACTATGGCTACACCTTC
d_gene: -
j_gene: TRBJ1-2
v_gene: TRBV6-6
abundance: once
len: 14

CDR3aa: CASLRDRGNSGYTF
CDR3nt: TGTGCCAGTCTCCGGGACAGGGGCAATTCGGGCTACACCTTC
d_gene: TRBD1
j_gene: TRBJ1-2
v_gene: TRBV28
abundance: -
len: 14

CDR3aa: CASSLPGVTYGYTF
CDR3nt: TGTGCCAGCAGCCTACCGGGGGTTACCTATGGCTACACCTTC
d_gene: -
j_gene: TRBJ1-2
v_gene: TRBV3-1/TRBV3-2
abundance: -
len: 14

CDR3aa: CATSASGVRLNEQFF
CDR3nt: TGTGCCACCAGTGCTTCGGGAGTACGGTTGAATGAGCAGTTCTTC
d_gene: -
j_gene: TRBJ2-1
v_gene: TRBV24-1
abundance: -
len: 15

CDR3aa: CASSREGQTDTQYF
CDR3nt: TGCGCCAGCAGCCGGGAGGGCCAAACAGATACGCAGTATTTT
d_gene: TRBD2
j_gene: TRBJ2-3
v_gene: TRBV5-1
abundance: -
len: 14

CDR3aa: CASSGRTGLVGGYTF
CDR3nt: TGTGCCAGCAGCGGAAGAACAGGGTTAGTCGGTGGCTACACCTTC
d_gene: -
j_gene: TRBJ1-2
v_gene: TRBV9
abundance: -
len: 15

CDR3aa: CASSNRDSYTGELFF
CDR3nt: TGTGCCAGCAGCAATCGGGACAGCTACACCGGGGAGCTGTTTTTT
d_gene: TRBD1
j_gene: TRBJ2-2
v_gene: TRBV5-4
abundance: -
len: 15

CDR3aa: CATSRDRGLAGGPADTQYF
CDR3nt: TGTGCCACCAGCAGAGACCGCGGACTAGCGGGAGGGCCGGCAGATACGCAGTATTTT
d_gene: TRBD2
j_gene: TRBJ2-3
v_gene: TRBV15
abundance: -
len: 19

CDR3aa: CASSEGDRDGYTF
CDR3nt: TGCGCCAGCAGTGAGGGCGACAGGGATGGCTACACCTTC
d_gene: TRBD1
j_gene: TRBJ1-2
v_gene: TRBV10-1
abundance: once
len: 13

CDR3aa: CASSHSGQGTDTQYF
CDR3nt: TGCGCCAGCAGCCACTCGGGACAGGGCACAGATACGCAGTATTTT
d_gene: TRBD1
j_gene: TRBJ2-3
v_gene: TRBV4-1
abundance: once
len: 15

CDR3aa: CASSPGATGRGEKLFF
CDR3nt: TGTGCCAGCTCACCGGGGGCGACAGGGAGAGGCGAAAAACTGTTTTTT
d_gene: TRBD1
j_gene: TRBJ1-4
v_gene: TRBV18
abundance: -
len: 16

CDR3aa: CAASGAGNTIYF
CDR3nt: TGTGCTGCCTCAGGGGCTGGAAACACCATATATTTT
d_gene: -
j_gene: TRBJ1-3
v_gene: TRBV10-3
abundance: -
len: 12